These T cell receptor beta chains were read from a single sample in a study of memory CD8 T cells in hepatitis C reinfection. TCRdb's table, derived via immunoSEQ multiplex PCR, lists solely in-frame clones and lacks some. The table lists about 43,000 clones, roughly 89% of them singletons, with under 0.9% in the top ten. Sequenced material: naive CD8+ T cells sorted from blood. The receptors were gathered from a man younger than 35 with hepatitis C virus infection. Each CDR3 is given with its conserved first and last residue. The D gene is left open where the match is weak. A row's size may be missing; if present it is once, few, many or a size class.

j_gene	abundance	v_gene	d_gene	CDR3nt	CDR3aa
TRBJ1-2	.	TRBV4-1	TRBD1	TGCGCCAGCAGCCTTAGACAGGGGGGAAACTATGGCTACACCTTC	CASSLRQGGNYGYTF
TRBJ2-1	.	TRBV29-1	TRBD1	TGCAGCGTATTTCAGGGGGCGGGCAATGAGCAGTTCTTC	CSVFQGAGNEQFF
TRBJ2-1	.	TRBV27	TRBD2	TGTGCCAGCGTGGGGCCTAGCGGGTACAATGAGCAGTTCTTC	CASVGPSGYNEQFF
TRBJ1-2	.	TRBV27	.	TGTGCCAGCAGTTTTTCAGGGTTCTATGGCTACACCTTC	CASSFSGFYGYTF
TRBJ1-6	.	TRBV9	.	TGTGCCAGCAGCGTAGACAGGGAATGGTATTATAATTCACCCCTCCACTTT	CASSVDREWYYNSPLHF
TRBJ2-6	once	TRBV27	TRBD1	TGTGCCAGCAGTTCCCGGGACAGTAACTCTGGGGCCAACGTCCTGACTTTC	CASSSRDSNSGANVLTF
TRBJ2-1	.	TRBV7-9	TRBD2	TGTGCCAGCAGCCCCGCCGGGACTAGTGCTTACAATGAGCAGTTCTTC	CASSPAGTSAYNEQFF
TRBJ1-1	few	TRBV6-6	.	TGTGCCAGCAGTTACTCGTACTCGCAGGGCATGACTGAAGCTTTCTTT	CASSYSYSQGMTEAFF
TRBJ1-1	once	TRBV7-9	TRBD1	TGTGCCAGCAGAGAGGGACAGGGGGCCACTGAAGCTTTCTTT	CASREGQGATEAFF
TRBJ1-4	.	TRBV4-3	.	TGCGCCAGCAGCCAAGGCCGGGGGACGCTAGGGGAAAAACTGTTTTTT	CASSQGRGTLGEKLFF
TRBJ2-5	once	TRBV27	TRBD2	TGTGCCAGCAGGGGACTAGCGATCCAAGAGACCCAGTACTTC	CASRGLAIQETQYF
TRBJ2-1	.	TRBV13	TRBD2	TGTGCCAGCATCCCAGGCCAGCGGGAGTCGGATGAGCAGTTCTTC	CASIPGQRESDEQFF
TRBJ2-1	.	TRBV5-1	TRBD2	TGCGCCAGCAGCTTTCCGGGGGGGGTAGATGAGCAGTTCTTC	CASSFPGGVDEQFF
TRBJ1-2	.	TRBV6-5	.	TGTGCCAGCAGTTACTCGGCGGCATATGGCTACACCTTC	CASSYSAAYGYTF
TRBJ2-7	.	TRBV28	TRBD2	TGTGCCAGCAGTTATAGCGGGGAGAAGCACGAGCAGTACTTC	CASSYSGEKHEQYF
TRBJ2-5	few	TRBV6-5	TRBD2	TGTGCCAGCAGTTATGGACTAGCGGAAGAGACCCAGTACTTC	CASSYGLAEETQYF
TRBJ2-1	.	TRBV29-1	TRBD2	TGCAGCGTGCCCACTAGCGGGGGGGTATTTGAGCAGTTCTTC	CSVPTSGGVFEQFF
TRBJ1-5	.	TRBV7-3	.	TGTGCCAGCAGCATCTCGACAGTGAGTTATAGCAATCAGCCCCAGCATTTT	CASSISTVSYSNQPQHF
TRBJ2-2	.	TRBV10-1	.	TGCGCCAGCAGTGAGTCGCGAGGGTCGGTGAACACCGGGGAGCTGTTTTTT	CASSESRGSVNTGELFF
TRBJ2-1	.	TRBV11-2	.	TGTGCCAGCAGCTTTATGGGCGGGAAAGATGAGCAGTTCTTC	CASSFMGGKDEQFF
TRBJ1-5	.	TRBV19	TRBD1	TGTGCCAGTAACCCGACAGGGGAGAGCAATCAGCCCCAGCATTTT	CASNPTGESNQPQHF
TRBJ1-2	few	TRBV7-8	TRBD1	TGTGCCAGCAGCTTAGCGCAACAGGGGGACTATGGCTACACCTTC	CASSLAQQGDYGYTF
TRBJ2-7	few	TRBV6-5	TRBD2	TGTGCCAGCAGCCAAACTAGCGGGAGACGGTATGAGCAGTACTTC	CASSQTSGRRYEQYF
TRBJ1-2	.	TRBV7-2	.	TGTGCCAGCAGCGCCCCGGCGGGGGAGCGGATCTATGGCTACACCTTC	CASSAPAGERIYGYTF
TRBJ2-3	.	TRBV19	TRBD2	TGTGCCAGTAGTATGGGCGGACTAGCAGGAGATACGCAGTATTTT	CASSMGGLAGDTQYF